This T cell receptor (beta chain) was sequenced in a study of human T cells and chemical hapten exposure. Study overall: Patch testing placed 0.01% DPC on the upper back, with readings at 6 days.

Each cDNA molecule in the library carried unique molecular identifiers. TCRdb processed the RACE reads anew with MiXCR; each CDR3 protein has one entry. Of 35,000 to 45,000 distinct CDR3 sequences listed, about 12% were seen once; the top ten hold around 1.9%. Time point denoted: pre-sensitization, week 0. Treatment in this sample: therapeutic diphenylcyclopropenone sensitization with weekly scalp DPC. Unfractionated whole blood was the source from which total RNA was extracted. Patients had alopecia, were aged 18 to 70, and were not pregnant. This clonotype showed up many times. This specimen consisted of whole blood, obtained in connection with sensitization to the hapten diphenylcyclopropenone (DPC). This receptor was obtained from a woman in her 40s with alopecia areata. Some clones in this sample may be carry-over from other donors' samples.

The CDR3: CSARPSGRRVGNQPQHF. CDR3 in DNA: TGCAGTGCCCGACCTTCCGGCAGACGGGTGGGCAATCAGCCCCAGCATTTT. This rearrangement joins TRBV20-1 to TRBJ1-5; D not certain. From germline, CDR1 is DFQATT and CDR2 SNEGSKA (reference sequence). The CDR3 contains 17 residues. The V end lost 6 bases, the J end lost 2 bases, and 23 bases lay between the germline ends.